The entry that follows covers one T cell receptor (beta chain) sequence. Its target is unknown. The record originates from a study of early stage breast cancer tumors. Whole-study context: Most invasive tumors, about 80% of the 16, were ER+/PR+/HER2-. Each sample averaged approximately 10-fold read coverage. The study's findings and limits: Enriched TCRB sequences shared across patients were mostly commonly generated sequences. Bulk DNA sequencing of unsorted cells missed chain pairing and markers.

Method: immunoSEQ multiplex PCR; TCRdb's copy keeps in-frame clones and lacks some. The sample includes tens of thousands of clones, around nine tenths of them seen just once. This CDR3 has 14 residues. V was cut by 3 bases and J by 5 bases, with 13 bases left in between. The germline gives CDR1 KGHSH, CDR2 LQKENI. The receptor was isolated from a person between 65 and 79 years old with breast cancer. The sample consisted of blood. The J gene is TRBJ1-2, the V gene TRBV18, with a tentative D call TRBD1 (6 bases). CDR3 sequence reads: CASSPDRIAYGYTF. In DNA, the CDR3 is TGTGCCAGCTCACCCGACAGGATTGCTTATGGCTACACCTTC.